These 16 T cell receptor beta chains originate from one sample sequenced in a study of OX40 agonist ivuxolimab in advanced cancers. Using immunoSEQ multiplex PCR, the repertoire was profiled, and TCRdb retains in-frame clones only, with some absent. The sample lists approximately 62,000 clones, 80% to 95% occurring once. This material consisted of CD4+ or CD8+ T cells sorted from blood, taken in a trial of the OX40 agonist ivuxolimab. These receptors all stem from an adult with an advanced solid tumor such as melanoma, head and neck, liver or kidney cancer.

The CDR3, as DNA: TGTGCCAGCAGTGGGTGGGAGGGCAATCAGCCCCAGCATTTT. Encoded protein: CASSGWEGNQPQHF. V gene TRBV6-1 combines with J gene TRBJ1-5; D is ambiguous. Germline V CDR1 and CDR2: MNHNS, SASEGT. V was shortened by 4 bases and J by 2 bases, with 9 bases between the two germline ends. This CDR3 is built from 14 residues.

The V and J genes are TRBV4-1 and TRBJ1-2; D possibly corresponds to TRBD1 (5 bases). There are 15 residues in the CDR3. V lost 1 base and J lost 0, with 9 bases in between. The germline V gene encodes CDR1 MGHRA and CDR2 YSYEKL. The CDR3 coding sequence is TGCGCCAGCAGCCAAGTTCAGGGTCCTAACTATGGCTACACCTTC. Residues: CASSQVQGPNYGYTF.

The chain employs TRBV7-9 and TRBJ1-1; 7 bases are shared with TRBD1. The CDR3 spans 14 residues. Germline CDR1 SEHNR, CDR2 FQNEAQ (reference sequence). After removal of 5 bases from V and 8 bases from J, the junction contained 11 bases not matched to a gene. In DNA, the CDR3 is TGTGCCAGCAGCGACTCCGGGACAGAAACAGAAGCTTTCTTT. It yields the protein CASSDSGTETEAFF.

The genes are TRBV7-6 and TRBJ2-5, with D possibly matching TRBD1 (5 bases). The germline V and J ends were trimmed by 5 bases and 1 base, with 17 bases remaining between them. Germline lookup yields CDR1 SGHVS and CDR2 FNYEAQ. This CDR3 has 16 residues. CDR3 amino acids: CASSPRIQGSQETQYF. In DNA form, the CDR3 reads TGTGCCAGCAGCCCCAGGATCCAGGGATCCCAAGAGACCCAGTACTTC.

The chain combines TRBV11-3 with TRBJ2-3; a weak D match, TRBD1 (6 bases). Germline lookup yields CDR1 SGHNT and CDR2 YENEEA. V was cut by 8 bases and J by 1 base, with 16 bases left in between. This CDR3 is built from 15 residues. CDR3 coding DNA: TGTGCCAGCTCCAGGGGAAGAGGGGGCACAGATACGCAGTATTTT. Encoded protein: CASSRGRGGTDTQYF.

The chain uses TRBV6-5 and TRBJ2-7; 8 positions agree with TRBD2. Germline V lookup: CDR1 MNHEY, CDR2 SVGAGI. The CDR3 is 14 amino acids. J lost 5 bases, V lost 6 bases, and 9 bases had no gene match. CDR3 residues: CASSPTSGSNEQYF. The CDR3 DNA reads as TGTGCCAGCAGCCCCACCAGCGGGAGTAACGAGCAGTACTTC.

V gene TRBV7-9 combines with J gene TRBJ2-5, with D possibly TRBD1 on 7 matching bases. Deletions cut 3 bases from V and 5 bases from J, with 13 bases between. The V gene's germline CDR1 is SEHNR and CDR2 FQNEAQ (reference sequence). The CDR3 runs 14 residues. CDR3 residues: CASSLEGARETQYF. In DNA form, the CDR3 reads TGTGCCAGCAGCTTGGAGGGGGCGAGGGAGACCCAGTACTTC.

V usage is TRBV12-5 and J usage is TRBJ2-1, with D unclear. Deletions cut 0 bases from V and 7 bases from J, with 4 bases between. CDR1 and CDR2 from the germline V gene are LGHNT and FRNRAP. The length of the CDR3 is 12 residues. The DNA for the CDR3 is TGTGCTAGTGGTTTGGTAACGAATGAGCAGTTCTTC. Its translation is CASGLVTNEQFF.

The CDR3 spells CASSVAGYLTDTQYF. The CDR3 DNA sequence: TGTGCCAGCAGCGTAGCCGGTTACCTCACAGATACGCAGTATTTT. This chain uses TRBV9 with TRBJ2-3; D call uncertain. There are 15 residues in the CDR3. V gave up 0 bases and J gave up 2 bases, with 10 bases separating them. Germline lookup yields CDR1 SGDLS and CDR2 YYNGEE.

V usage is TRBV13 and J usage is TRBJ2-1, with TRBD2 matching over 11 bases. Germline values: CDR1 PRHDT, CDR2 FYEKMQ (reference sequence). The CDR3 length is 16 residues. After removal of 5 bases from V and 2 bases from J, the junction contained 5 bases not matched to a gene. CDR3 region: CASSAGLAVTYNEQFF. The CDR3, as DNA: TGTGCCAGCAGCGCGGGACTAGCGGTTACCTACAATGAGCAGTTCTTC.

The chain employs TRBV19 and TRBJ1-5; the D gene is possibly TRBD1 (5 bases). CDR1 and CDR2 from the germline V gene are LNHDA and SQIVND (reference sequence). The germline V and J ends were trimmed by 7 bases and 6 bases, with 16 bases remaining between them. This CDR3 region has 14 residues. Here the CDR3 reads CASTGGVSSQPQHF. CDR3 in DNA: TGTGCCAGTACCGGGGGAGTTTCAAGTCAGCCCCAGCATTTT.

V is TRBV4-3 and J is TRBJ1-4; a weak D match, TRBD1 (5 bases). This CDR3 has 16 residues. Trimming left V 0 bases short and J 7 bases short, with 15 bases between. Germline values: CDR1 LGHNA, CDR2 YSLEER. The CDR3 here is CASSQDRFPQGEKLFF. As DNA, the CDR3 is TGCGCCAGCAGCCAAGATAGGTTCCCCCAGGGTGAAAAACTGTTTTTT.

The V gene is TRBV4-1, the J gene TRBJ1-5; 10 bases are a match to TRBD1. Trimming took 0 bases from V and 0 from J; bases not matched to a gene: 5. The germline V gene encodes CDR1 MGHRA and CDR2 YSYEKL. The CDR3 runs to 18 residues. The CDR3 DNA sequence: TGCGCCAGCAGCCAAGAGGGACAGGGGCCAGATAGCAATCAGCCCCAGCATTTT. Its translation: CASSQEGQGPDSNQPQHF.

This rearrangement joins TRBV7-9 to TRBJ1-3; 7 nucleotides align to TRBD1. Per germline, CDR1 SEHNR and CDR2 FQNEAQ (reference sequence). The CDR3 contains 15 residues. J lost 2 bases, V lost 5 bases, and 6 bases had no gene match. CDR3 in amino acids: CASSRQGPTGNTIYF. CDR3 nucleotides: TGTGCCAGCAGCCGACAGGGTCCTACTGGAAACACCATATATTTT.

This clone was seen more than once but under ten times. The chain links TRBV9 to TRBJ1-6; D might be TRBD1 (5 bases). Deletions cut 2 bases from V and 0 bases from J, with 6 bases between. The CDR3 runs to 15 residues. The V gene's germline CDR1 is SGDLS and CDR2 YYNGEE. DNA of the CDR3: TGTGCCAGCAGCGTTGGGGGCTCCTATAATTCACCCCTCCACTTT. Translated, it gives CASSVGGSYNSPLHF.

The chain carries TRBV4-1 and TRBJ2-1; D uncertain. V was cut by 0 bases and J by 10 bases, with 13 bases left in between. CDR1 MGHRA and CDR2 YSYEKL come from the germline V gene. The CDR3 spans 14 residues. The CDR3 spells CASSQEAARGEQFF. In DNA form, the CDR3 reads TGCGCCAGCAGCCAAGAGGCCGCCCGTGGGGAGCAGTTCTTC.